This entry lists 2 T cell receptor beta chains sequenced from one sample in a study of T cells after posttransplantation cyclophosphamide. Repertoires were generated with immunoSEQ multiplex PCR, while TCRdb's copy carries only in-frame clones and drops some. The table records under 25,000 clones without singletons, the ten largest covering around 6.6%. Source material: PBMCs. These receptors originate from a woman aged 55-75 years in good health, CMV-negative, and a related stem cell transplant donor.

This clone was picked up many times. The chain has TRBV5-1 and TRBJ2-1; D ambiguous. The germline V and J ends were trimmed by 0 bases and 5 bases, with 12 bases remaining between them. Germline values: CDR1 SGHRS, CDR2 YFSETQ. The CDR3 length is 15 residues. CDR3 sequence (DNA): TGCGCCAGCAGCTTGGCGGGTTATAACCACAATGAGCAGTTCTTC. This sequence encodes CASSLAGYNHNEQFF. Combining the CDR3 with reference TRBV5-1 and TRBJ2-1 gives the whole variable domain KAGVTQTPRYLIKTRGQQVTLSCSPISGHRSVSWYQQTPGQGLQFLFEYFSETQRNKGNFPGRFSGRQFSNSRSEMNVSTLELGDSALYLCASSLAGYNHNEQFFGPGTRLTVL.

This clone turned up a few times. The rearrangement uses TRBV2 and TRBJ2-3, with 11 bases that match TRBD1. Losses at the gene ends were 6 bases for V and 4 bases for J; bases not matched to a gene: 6. The CDR3 is 15 residues long. Germline V gives CDR1 SNHLY, CDR2 FYNNEI. Written as DNA, the CDR3 is TGTGCCAGCAGCGCCCGGGACAGGGGGGCAGATACGCAGTATTTT. It encodes CASSARDRGADTQYF.